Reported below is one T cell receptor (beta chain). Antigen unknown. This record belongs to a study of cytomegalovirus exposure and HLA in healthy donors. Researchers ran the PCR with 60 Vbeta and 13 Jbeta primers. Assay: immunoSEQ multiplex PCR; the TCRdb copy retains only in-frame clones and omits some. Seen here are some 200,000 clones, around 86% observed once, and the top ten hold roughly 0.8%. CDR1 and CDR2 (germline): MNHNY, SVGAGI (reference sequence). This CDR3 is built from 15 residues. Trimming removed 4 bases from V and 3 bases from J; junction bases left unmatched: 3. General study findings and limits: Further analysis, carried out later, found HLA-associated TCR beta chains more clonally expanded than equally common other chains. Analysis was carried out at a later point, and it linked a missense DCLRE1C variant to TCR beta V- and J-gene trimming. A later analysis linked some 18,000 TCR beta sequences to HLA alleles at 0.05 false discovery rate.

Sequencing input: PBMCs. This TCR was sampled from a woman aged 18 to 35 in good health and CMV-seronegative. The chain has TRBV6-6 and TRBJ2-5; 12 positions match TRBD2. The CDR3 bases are TGTGCCAGCAGTTCCCGACTAGCGGGGGAAGAGACCCAGTACTTC. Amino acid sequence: CASSSRLAGEETQYF.